What follows are 29 T cell receptor beta chains derived from one specimen sequenced in a study of T cells and copy number aberrations in small-cell lung cancer. Here immunoSEQ multiplex PCR was the method, and the copy in TCRdb shows in-frame clones only, minus some. This repertoire shows around 2,200 clones, around three quarters found once; its top ten account for under 9.5%. The sequenced sample consisted of normal tissue next to the tumor. The source of these receptors is a woman in her sixties with small cell lung cancer.

The gene calls are TRBV4-2 and TRBJ2-1, with 7 nucleotides matching TRBD2. Germline assignment: CDR1 LGHNA and CDR2 YNFKEQ. V dropped 0 bases and J dropped 7; count of bases not matched to a gene: 6. This CDR3 contains 15 residues. The CDR3 coding sequence is TGTGCCAGCAGCCAAGACAAGCGGGAAAGGAATGAGCAGTTCTTC. Translating it yields CASSQDKRERNEQFF.

As to this clone: The same CDR3 is also encoded by other DNA sequences in this sample. The chain has TRBV6-6 and TRBJ1-2; 11 bases map to TRBD1. Trimming removed 8 bases from V and 8 bases from J; junction bases left unmatched: 1. The germline V gene encodes CDR1 MNHNY and CDR2 SVGAGI (reference sequence). The CDR3 runs to 11 residues. CDR3 loop: CASGQGAGYTF. The CDR3 DNA sequence: TGTGCCAGCGGACAGGGGGCCGGCTACACCTTC.

The V and J genes are TRBV7-9 and TRBJ1-5, with a possible D match to TRBD1 (5 bases). From germline, CDR1 is SEHNR and CDR2 FQNEAQ (reference sequence). V lost 4 bases to trimming and J lost 6 bases, with 13 bases between them. CDR3 length equals 14 residues. CDR3: CASSYTGTVQPQHF. CDR3 DNA sequence: TGTGCCAGCAGCTATACGGGGACGGTTCAGCCCCAGCATTTT.

This clone was counted between two and nine times. The CDR3 sequence: CASSLSVRELFF. In DNA, the CDR3 is TGTGCCAGCAGTTTATCGGTTAGGGAACTGTTTTTT. The chain employs TRBV28 and TRBJ1-4, with no clear D. The CDR3 sequence is 12 residues long. The germline gives CDR1 MDHEN, CDR2 SYDVKM. Trimming pared 1 base from V and 12 bases from J, leaving 9 bases between.

The chain joins TRBV2 to TRBJ2-5; D is ambiguous. V was pared by 4 bases and J by 5 bases, with 14 bases between. This CDR3 has 14 amino acids. The germline V gene has CDR1 SNHLY and CDR2 FYNNEI. The CDR3 bases are TGTGCCAGCAGTGCCTCCGGGCCTTGGGAGACCCAGTACTTC. This codes for CASSASGPWETQYF.

J is TRBJ2-7 and V is TRBV10-3, with a weak D call TRBD2 (6 bases). This CDR3 has 12 residues. V was clipped by 8 bases and J by 3 bases, with 11 bases between them. Germline V lookup: CDR1 ENHRY, CDR2 SYGVKD. The CDR3 nucleotides read TGTGCCATCGATCGGGGAGGCTACGAGCAGTACTTC. Encoded protein: CAIDRGGYEQYF.

The V and J genes are TRBV6-5 and TRBJ2-5; 8 positions match TRBD1. The length of the CDR3 is 15 residues. V was pared by 5 bases and J by 4 bases, with 9 bases of the junction left unmatched. In germline, CDR1 is MNHEY, CDR2 SVGAGI. The CDR3 DNA reads as TGTGCCAGCAGTGGACAGGGCGGTCTGGGAGAGACCCAGTACTTC. It is translated as CASSGQGGLGETQYF.

This chain uses TRBV5-1 with TRBJ2-5; maybe TRBD2 (6 bases). This CDR3 is built from 15 residues. Germline V gene sequence: CDR1 SGHRS, CDR2 YFSETQ. Trimming removed 4 bases at V and 1 base at J, with 14 bases between. The chain's CDR3 is CASSPLGGLQETQYF. In DNA, the CDR3 is TGCGCCAGCAGCCCGCTGGGGGGACTCCAAGAGACCCAGTACTTC. Complete variable domain (other parts from reference TRBV5-1 and TRBJ2-5): KAGVTQTPRYLIKTRGQQVTLSCSPISGHRSVSWYQQTPGQGLQFLFEYFSETQRNKGNFPGRFSGRQFSNSRSEMNVSTLELGDSALYLCASSPLGGLQETQYFGPGTRLLVL.

The chain joins TRBV9 to TRBJ1-4; D gene unclear. The length of the CDR3 is 14 residues. The V and J ends lost 4 bases and 5 bases respectively, with 12 bases between them. Germline V gene sequence: CDR1 SGDLS, CDR2 YYNGEE. The CDR3 DNA reads TGTGCCAGCAGCCCCCGCGACCAGAATGAAAAACTGTTTTTT. It specifies CASSPRDQNEKLFF.

The chain is built from TRBV5-1 and TRBJ1-6; D not resolved. This CDR3 comprises 14 residues. The germline V gene has CDR1 SGHRS and CDR2 YFSETQ. With 0 bases removed from V and 12 bases from J, the gap between germline ends came to 13 bases. The CDR3 DNA follows: TGCGCCAGCAGCTTGGAGGCCGGTGTACGACCCCTCCACTTT. Its protein is CASSLEAGVRPLHF.

By its share, this clone is large. The rearrangement uses TRBV14 and TRBJ1-1, with D hard to call. The germline V and J ends were trimmed by 4 bases and 2 bases, with 14 bases remaining between them. CDR3 length: 15 residues. CDR1 and CDR2 from the germline V gene are SGHDN and FVKESK. In DNA form, the CDR3 reads TGTGCCAGCAGCCTCGGCCCCACCAAAAACACTGAAGCTTTCTTT. Its translation: CASSLGPTKNTEAFF.

This chain links TRBV2 with TRBJ1-1, with D maybe TRBD1 (5 bases). V lost 6 bases and J 0 bases, leaving 8 bases between the germline ends. CDR1 is SNHLY and CDR2 is FYNNEI in the germline V gene. The CDR3 sequence is 13 residues long. CDR3 coding DNA: TGTGCCAGCAGGGACAAGGTGAACACTGAAGCTTTCTTT. Encoded protein: CASRDKVNTEAFF.

The chain is built from TRBV7-9 and TRBJ2-3; perhaps TRBD2 as D (6 bases). CDR3 length equals 16 residues. The germline V gene encodes CDR1 SEHNR and CDR2 FQNEAQ (reference sequence). V was trimmed by 4 bases and J by 1 base, leaving 15 bases between them. The chain's CDR3 is CASSSTFGGGTDTQYF. The CDR3, as DNA: TGTGCCAGCAGCTCCACCTTTGGCGGGGGCACAGATACGCAGTATTTT.

The rearrangement uses TRBV28 and TRBJ1-2; D remains ambiguous. Per the germline V gene, CDR1 is MDHEN and CDR2 is SYDVKM. V was clipped by 3 bases and J by 8 bases, with 7 bases between them. The CDR3 has 11 residues. CDR3 nucleotide sequence: TGTGCCAGCAGTTTGGAGGGAGGCTACACCTTC. This gives the protein CASSLEGGYTF.

CDR3 sequence (DNA): TGTGCCAGCAGCTCGGCTGCGGCGGGGGACTCCTACAATGAGCAGTTCTTC. Amino acids: CASSSAAAGDSYNEQFF. The rearrangement links TRBV13 to TRBJ2-1; TRBD2 agrees at 7 bases. With V trimmed by 4 bases and J by 0 bases, 9 bases remained unmatched. This CDR3 has 17 amino acids. Per the germline V gene, CDR1 is PRHDT and CDR2 is FYEKMQ (reference sequence).

This clone was counted a few times. The rearrangement links TRBV28 to TRBJ1-5; a possible D gene is TRBD1 (6 bases). This CDR3 is 14 amino acids long. Germline CDR1 reads MDHEN; CDR2 reads SYDVKM. V was trimmed by 6 bases and J by 4 bases, leaving 13 bases between them. The CDR3 region has the DNA TGTGCCAGCAGAACCGGAGGGGGAAATCAGCCCCAGCATTTT. As protein: CASRTGGGNQPQHF. The full variable domain, completed using reference TRBV28 and TRBJ1-5, is DVKVTQSSRYLVKRTGEKVFLECVQDMDHENMFWYRQDPGLGLRLIYFSYDVKMKEKGDIPEGYSVSREKKERFSLILESASTNQTSMYLCASRTGGGNQPQHFGDGTRLSIL.

The gene calls are TRBV10-3 and TRBJ2-7; 8 bases match TRBD1. The CDR3 totals 16 residues. CDR1 is ENHRY, CDR2 SYGVKD, per germline. V was clipped by 2 bases and J by 0 bases; unmatched bases: 6. In DNA form, the CDR3 reads TGTGCCATCAGTGAGCCGGACAGGGACAGCTCCTACGAGCAGTACTTC. As protein: CAISEPDRDSSYEQYF.

This clone turned up a few times. This chain connects TRBV9 to TRBJ1-4, with 10 nucleotides matching TRBD1. The CDR3 is 16 residues long. The V gene's germline CDR1 is SGDLS and CDR2 YYNGEE. After removal of 4 bases from V and 3 bases from J, the junction contained 6 bases not matched to a gene. CDR3 region: CASSPRQGAANEKLFF. CDR3 sequence (DNA): TGTGCCAGCAGCCCACGACAGGGGGCGGCTAATGAAAAACTGTTTTTT.

This clone was seen a handful of times. Other DNA sequences in the sample encode the same CDR3. This chain links TRBV29-1 with TRBJ2-3; possible D gene TRBD1, 5 bases. Germline-derived CDR1 and CDR2 are SQVTM and ANQGSEA. V lost 0 bases to trimming and J lost 4 bases, with 14 bases between them. This CDR3 spans 15 amino acids. The CDR3, as DNA: TGCAGCGTTGAAGATCCGGTGACAGCCTCAGATACGCAGTATTTT. It is translated as CSVEDPVTASDTQYF.

In this sample, this clone turned up once. The CDR3 here is CASSLMQNTEAFF. CDR3 nucleotides: TGTGCCAGCAGCTTAATGCAGAACACTGAAGCTTTCTTT. The chain uses TRBV7-8 and TRBJ1-1; no clear D gene. This CDR3 region has 13 residues. Germline V CDR1 and CDR2: SGHVS, FQNEAQ. V lost 2 bases and J lost 1, with 5 bases in between.

This clone has just one count. The chain links TRBV4-1 to TRBJ2-3, with D unresolved. CDR1 is MGHRA and CDR2 is YSYEKL in the germline V gene. This CDR3 has 12 residues. V shed 0 bases and J shed 7 bases, with 5 bases lying between them. The CDR3 bases are TGCGCCAGCAGCCAAGATGGTTATACGCAGTATTTT. Protein product: CASSQDGYTQYF.

This chain uses TRBV7-2 with TRBJ1-3; 7 bases line up with TRBD1. This CDR3 region has 14 residues. CDR1 SGHTA and CDR2 FQGNSA come from the germline V gene. The V and J ends lost 7 bases and 4 bases, in that order; junction bases with no gene match: 7. CDR3 region: CASTNRGLGNTIYF. The CDR3, as DNA: TGTGCCAGCACCAACAGGGGTTTGGGAAACACCATATATTTT. Combining the CDR3 with reference TRBV7-2 and TRBJ1-3 gives the whole variable domain GAGVSQSPSNKVTEKGKDVELRCDPISGHTALYWYRQSLGQGLEFLIYFQGNSAPDKSGLPSDRFSAERTGGSVSTLTIQRTQQEDSAVYLCASTNRGLGNTIYFGEGSWLTVV.

The chain combines TRBV2 with TRBJ1-5; the D gene is possibly TRBD1 (5 bases). The CDR3 runs 14 residues. Germline loops: CDR1 SNHLY, CDR2 FYNNEI. Trimming shortened V by 8 bases and J by 2 bases, and 13 bases separated the two germline ends. CDR3 sequence reads: CASSPDSRNQPQHF. As DNA, the CDR3 is TGTGCCAGCTCCCCTGACAGCCGCAATCAGCCCCAGCATTTT.

This sequence joins TRBV2 and TRBJ1-3; D remains ambiguous. The CDR3 totals 18 residues. CDR1 and CDR2 (germline): SNHLY, FYNNEI. Trimming cost V 0 bases and J 0 bases, with 15 bases left between them. The chain's CDR3 is CASSEALPQAASGNTIYF. The CDR3 nucleotides read TGTGCCAGCAGTGAAGCGCTACCCCAGGCGGCCTCTGGAAACACCATATATTTT.

This clone was seen a single time. CDR3 region: CASTDDPYYEQYF. Written as DNA, the CDR3 is TGTGCCAGCACCGACGACCCGTACTACGAGCAGTACTTC. The chain combines TRBV2 with TRBJ2-7, with D unresolved. Trimming took off 7 bases at V and 3 bases at J, with 13 bases between the two ends. This CDR3 is built from 13 residues. CDR1 is SNHLY, CDR2 FYNNEI, per germline.

This clone was counted a few times. The genes are TRBV6-4 and TRBJ2-6; tentatively, D is TRBD1 or TRBD2 (5 bases each). This CDR3 comprises 15 residues. Trimming took 7 bases from V and 1 from J, leaving 11 bases between them. Germline-derived CDR1 and CDR2 are MRHNA and SNTAGT. In nucleotides, the CDR3 is TGTGCCAGCACTCCTGAGGGGTCTGGGGCCAACGTCCTGACTTTC. This codes for CASTPEGSGANVLTF.

This sequence joins TRBV18 and TRBJ1-1; 11 nucleotides match TRBD1. V shed 5 bases and J 5 bases; nucleotides not matched to a gene: 7. Per the germline V gene, CDR1 is KGHSH and CDR2 is LQKENI. This CDR3 spans 15 amino acids. The CDR3 here is CASSNTGQGETEAFF. In DNA, the CDR3 is TGTGCCAGCTCAAATACGGGACAGGGGGAAACTGAAGCTTTCTTT.

The V call is TRBV19, the J call TRBJ1-1; the D is unclear. Trimming stripped 4 bases from V and 4 bases from J, with 10 bases between. Germline CDR1 is LNHDA and CDR2 is SQIVND (reference sequence). The CDR3 has 13 amino acids. CDR3 amino acids: CASSKYMSTEAFF. The DNA of the CDR3 is TGTGCCAGTAGTAAATACATGAGCACTGAAGCTTTCTTT.

This clone was observed once. The junction departs from the called germline gene at one end, perhaps through a read error. The rearrangement uses TRBV4-1 and TRBJ2-2; D ambiguous. Germline CDR1 reads MGHRA; CDR2 reads YSYEKL. The CDR3 has 13 residues. The CDR3 here is CASSHPNTGELFF. The DNA for the CDR3 is TGCGCCAGCAGCCATCCAAACACTGGGGAGCTGTTTTTT.